Listed here are 9 T cell receptor beta chains from one sample, sequenced in a study of cytomegalovirus exposure and HLA in healthy donors. The PCR used 60 Vbeta and 13 Jbeta primers. Data came from immunoSEQ multiplex PCR; TCRdb stores just in-frame clones and leaves some out. Of about 140,000 clones listed, around 65% were seen once; the top ten hold 6.5%. Sample: PBMCs. Receptor source: a woman aged 60-70 years in good health and CMV-seronegative.

The chain couples TRBV6-5 to TRBJ1-5, with 9 bases aligning to TRBD1. This CDR3 is built from 15 residues. Germline values: CDR1 MNHEY, CDR2 SVGAGI. V was clipped by 5 bases and J by 2 bases; unmatched bases: 4. DNA for the CDR3: TGTGCCAGCAGTAACAGGGGGCCAGGCAATCAGCCCCAGCATTTT. Its protein product is CASSNRGPGNQPQHF.

The gene calls are TRBV27 and TRBJ2-3; tentatively, D is TRBD1 (5 bases). Trimming pared 8 bases from V and 5 bases from J, leaving 14 bases between. Germline loops: CDR1 MNHEY, CDR2 SMNVEV (reference sequence). This CDR3 region has 13 residues. Written as DNA, the CDR3 is TGTGCCAGCGGGGTTCAGGGATTAGATACGCAGTATTTT. Its translation: CASGVQGLDTQYF.

V is TRBV4-1 and J is TRBJ2-1, with TRBD2 matching over 8 bases. Germline V gives CDR1 MGHRA, CDR2 YSYEKL. V shed 2 bases, J shed 2 bases, and the junction held 2 bases outside the gene matches. The CDR3 extends over 15 amino acids. The CDR3 protein is CASSQMTSAYNEQFF. The CDR3 DNA sequence: TGCGCCAGCAGCCAAATGACTAGCGCCTACAATGAGCAGTTCTTC.

This chain uses TRBV19 with TRBJ2-2, with D possibly matching TRBD1 (5 bases). Germline V gene sequence: CDR1 LNHDA, CDR2 SQIVND (reference sequence). Between the trimmed V and J ends, which lost 5 bases and 1 base, there was a span of 8 bases. CDR3 length: 14 residues. This CDR3 is CASSEQGNTGELFF. The CDR3 DNA is TGTGCCAGTAGTGAGCAGGGGAACACCGGGGAGCTGTTTTTT.

The chain employs TRBV19 and TRBJ1-1, with D tentatively TRBD1 (6 bases). Deletions cut 3 bases from V and 7 bases from J, with 12 bases between. This CDR3 has 13 residues. Germline V gene data show CDR1 as LNHDA and CDR2 as SQIVND (reference sequence). The chain's CDR3 is CASSIFRGGEAFF. DNA of the CDR3: TGTGCCAGTAGTATTTTCAGGGGCGGTGAAGCTTTCTTT.

The rearrangement links TRBV28 to TRBJ2-5; 7 nucleotides match TRBD2. CDR1 is MDHEN and CDR2 is SYDVKM in the germline V gene. The CDR3 covers 12 residues. Losses at the gene ends were 8 bases for V and 4 bases for J; bases not matched to a gene: 4. CDR3: CASRAGAETQYF. Here the CDR3 DNA reads TGTGCCAGCCGGGCGGGAGCAGAGACCCAGTACTTC.

The V gene is TRBV7-9, the J gene TRBJ1-2; D gene uncertain. This CDR3 is 11 amino acids long. Trimming cost V 5 bases and J 11 bases, with 12 bases left between them. From germline, CDR1 is SEHNR and CDR2 FQNEAQ (reference sequence). The CDR3 nucleotides read TGTGCCAGCAGCCCGGACTCTGTATACACCTTC. This sequence encodes CASSPDSVYTF. Together with reference TRBV7-9 and TRBJ1-2, the CDR3 gives the full variable domain: DTGVSQNPRHKITKRGQNVTFRCDPISEHNRLYWYRQTLGQGPEFLTYFQNEAQLEKSRLLSDRFSAERPKGSFSTLEIQRTEQGDSAMYLCASSPDSVYTFGSGTRLTVV.

This chain joins TRBV5-6 and TRBJ2-1, with 10 bases matching TRBD2. From germline, CDR1 is SGHDT and CDR2 YYEEEE. J was trimmed by 8 bases and V by 7 bases; bases with no gene match: 15. The CDR3 has 16 amino acids. This CDR3 reads CASALRKREGWYEQFF. CDR3 sequence (DNA): TGTGCCAGCGCGCTACGGAAGCGGGAGGGATGGTATGAGCAGTTCTTC.

This clone was seen a few times. The rearrangement links TRBV7-9 to TRBJ1-4; D may be TRBD1 (5 bases). The CDR3 is 15 amino acids. V was shortened by 3 bases and J by 8 bases, with 16 bases between the two germline ends. Germline loops: CDR1 SEHNR, CDR2 FQNEAQ (reference sequence). CDR3 DNA: TGTGCCAGCAGCTTGTATGAGGGACTCAGAGAAAAACTGTTTTTT. Its protein is CASSLYEGLREKLFF.